This record concerns one T cell receptor (beta chain) sequence. Assay: immunoSEQ multiplex PCR; the TCRdb copy retains only in-frame clones and omits some. The sample consists of around 270,000 clones, 80% to 85% of them appearing once. This entry comes from a study of blood T cell repertoires in COVID-19. Study summary: Whether acute or convalescent, the COVID-19 samples came from the United States, Italy and Spain.

The CDR3 contains 15 residues. The V gene lost 6 bases and the J gene lost 2 bases, with 16 bases spanning the gap. Germline V gene data show CDR1 as MNHEY and CDR2 as SVGAGI. Seattle patient enrollment occurred during active infection, with longitudinal follow-up thereafter. This rearrangement joins TRBV6-5 to TRBJ1-1, with D uncertain. The source is a person aged 70 to 85 with COVID-19, enrolled during active disease. Sequenced sample: peripheral blood. CDR3 sequence: CASRDVGRGNTEAFF. The CDR3 bases are TGTGCCAGCAGGGACGTTGGTCGGGGTAACACTGAAGCTTTCTTT.